This T cell receptor (beta chain) appears in the sequencing data of a study of post-analysis software for immune sequencing data. Regarding the study as a whole: Normalized Chao1 diversity was significantly lower in multiple sclerosis patients than in controls. Relative to controls, patients had a handful of TRBV segments at higher frequency, with TRBV5-6, TRBV5-1 and TRBV20-1 among these.

Germline CDR1 and CDR2: MGHRA and YSYEKL. This CDR3 spans 14 amino acids. V dropped 0 bases and J dropped 5 bases, with 8 bases sitting between them. Notes on this clonotype: Its matching antigen is unknown.

Each TCR beta cDNA library carried unique molecular identifiers. TCRdb recomputed calls from the PCR reads with MiXCR, one row per CDR3 protein. Of more than 500,000 distinct CDR3 sequences listed, approximately 34% were seen once; the top ten hold around 5.9%. Sample: blood. The chain employs TRBV4-1 and TRBJ1-3; the D gene is possibly TRBD1 (5 bases). This clonotype was obtained from a girl younger than 18 with multiple sclerosis. CDR3 DNA: TGCGCCAGCAGCCAAGATCACAGGAGAAACACCATATATTTT. Translating gives CASSQDHRRNTIYF.